A selection of T cell receptor beta chains follows, all from one sample in a study of T cell responses to AZD1222 COVID-19 vaccine. The assay was immunoSEQ multiplex PCR, and TCRdb's table has in-frame clones only and misses some. The data show about 97,000 clones, approximately 90% seen once. The sample here was peripheral blood, taken on day 0 of AZD1222 vaccination. The receptors here all came from an adult in good health. Each CDR3 is given with its conserved first and last residue.

V,CDR3
TRBV19,CASSILGGGNTEAFF
TRBV6-5,CASSSRRTGLVHEQYF
TRBV28,CASMGINYGYTF
TRBV28,CASIAGGRKIQDTQYF
TRBV6-2/TRBV6-3,CASSLERGYNQPQHF
TRBV5-3,CARSLGSTHGGTGTGELFF
TRBV9,CASSVELGNEQFF
TRBV9,CASSVEGQGVTDTQYF
TRBV2,CASSGDSSFGWGNQPQHF
TRBV7-8,CASSLWRRDRQFVYGYTF
TRBV7-2,CASSLDGSREKLFF
TRBV21-1,CASSPPQKGQIETNTEAFF
TRBV18,CASSPGLPGITEAFF
TRBV24-1,CATSDLWTGEQYF
TRBV19,CASSIVSNTEAFF
TRBV19,CASSIRESTEAFF
TRBV28,CASGAPGSGMAYTF
TRBV6-5,CASRASTDTQYF
TRBV6-4,CASTPSGTGGMTNTEAFF
TRBV28,CASSLEGLRQPQHF
TRBV6-5,CASWTVGNTIYF
TRBV6-5,CASSYAGLQTQYF
TRBV5-1,CASSLATSYEQYF
TRBV6-5,CASSSLGAGVYNEQFF
TRBV5-4,CASSLKGQQGTQYF
TRBV2,CASTGQGGTNEKLFF
TRBV19,CASSIFGGGPQDTQYF
TRBV14,CASSHPISPEGGRNEQFF
TRBV10-3,CAIAAGQGYEQYF
TRBV7-8,CASSPSGGRAINEQFF
TRBV11-2,CASGGSGGHNEQFF
TRBV3-1/TRBV3-2,CASSHRDRYNEQFF
TRBV3-1/TRBV3-2,CASSHNSQGSYEQYF
TRBV28,CATGSGYGYTF
TRBV19,CASSRGTGSSYEQYF
TRBV19,CASSKLAQETQYF
TRBV27,CASSQGDTQYF
TRBV24-1,CATSDLRLSNEQFF
TRBV5-8,CASSFRENYGYTF